This entry features one T cell receptor (beta chain) sequence. TCRdb keeps only in-frame clones here, not all; method: immunoSEQ multiplex PCR. Of some 390,000 clones in the sample, around 87% were seen once. Trimming at V came to 5 bases and at J to 4 bases, leaving 5 bases not matched to a gene. This CDR3 contains 15 residues. Germline CDR1 reads MDHEN; CDR2 reads SYDVKM. The entry originates in a study of blood T cell repertoires in COVID-19. At the level of the study: Sample material is recorded as cDNA or gDNA derived from T cells, B-cell-depleted T cells, or PBMCs.

The receptor's source is a man younger than 45 who had recovered from COVID-19. The sample was PBMCs or T cells enriched from blood (not recorded which). The chain has TRBV28 and TRBJ1-5, with 10 positions matching TRBD1. DNA of the CDR3: TGTGCCAGCAGTAGACAGGGGGCTTGGAATCAGCCCCAGCATTTT. This gives the protein CASSRQGAWNQPQHF.